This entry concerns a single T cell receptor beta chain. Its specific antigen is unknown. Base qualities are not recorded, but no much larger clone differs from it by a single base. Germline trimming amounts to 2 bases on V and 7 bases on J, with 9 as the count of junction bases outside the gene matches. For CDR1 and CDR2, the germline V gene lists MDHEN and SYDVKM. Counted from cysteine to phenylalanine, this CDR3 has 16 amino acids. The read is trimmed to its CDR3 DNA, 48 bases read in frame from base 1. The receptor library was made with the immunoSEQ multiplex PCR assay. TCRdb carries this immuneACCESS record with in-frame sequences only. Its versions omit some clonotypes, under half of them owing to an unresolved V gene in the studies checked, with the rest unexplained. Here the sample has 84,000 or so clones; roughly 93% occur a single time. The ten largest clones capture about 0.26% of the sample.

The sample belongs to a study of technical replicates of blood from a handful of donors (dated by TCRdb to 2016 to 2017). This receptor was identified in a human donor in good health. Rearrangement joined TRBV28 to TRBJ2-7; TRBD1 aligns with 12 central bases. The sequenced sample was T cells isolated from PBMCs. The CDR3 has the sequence CASSLGGTGGNWEQYF. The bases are TGTGCCAGCAGTTTAGGTGGGACAGGGGGCAATTGGGAGCAGTACTTC.